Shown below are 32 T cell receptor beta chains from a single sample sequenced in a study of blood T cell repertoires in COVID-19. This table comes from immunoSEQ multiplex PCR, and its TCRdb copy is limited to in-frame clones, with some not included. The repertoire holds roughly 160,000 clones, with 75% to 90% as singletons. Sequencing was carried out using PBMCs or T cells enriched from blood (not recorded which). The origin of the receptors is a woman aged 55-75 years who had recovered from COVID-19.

The chain's CDR3 is CASSRTSAGMLPGELFF. DNA of the CDR3: TGTGCCAGCAGTCGAACGTCGGCAGGGATGCTACCCGGGGAGCTGTTTTTT. The rearrangement links TRBV6-6 to TRBJ2-2; a possible D gene is TRBD1 (5 bases). The CDR3 is made up of 17 amino acids. The ends were cut back, 5 bases at V and 6 bases at J, with 22 bases in the middle. CDR1 and CDR2 (germline): MNHNY, SVGAGI (reference sequence).

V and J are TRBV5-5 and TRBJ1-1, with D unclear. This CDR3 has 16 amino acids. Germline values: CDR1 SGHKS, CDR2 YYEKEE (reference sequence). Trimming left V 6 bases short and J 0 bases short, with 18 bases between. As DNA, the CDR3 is TGTGCCAGCACCAATACCGGGAGTCTGATGAACACTGAAGCTTTCTTT. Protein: CASTNTGSLMNTEAFF.

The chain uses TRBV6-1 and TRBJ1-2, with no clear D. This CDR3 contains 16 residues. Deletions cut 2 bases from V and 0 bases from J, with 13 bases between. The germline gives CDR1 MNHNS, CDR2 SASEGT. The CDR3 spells CASSEISVRANYGYTF. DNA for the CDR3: TGTGCCAGCAGTGAAATTTCGGTCCGAGCTAACTATGGCTACACCTTC.

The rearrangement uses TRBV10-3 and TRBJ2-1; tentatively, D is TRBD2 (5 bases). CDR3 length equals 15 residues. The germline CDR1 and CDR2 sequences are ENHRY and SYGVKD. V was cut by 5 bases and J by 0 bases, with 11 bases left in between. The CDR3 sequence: CAISSLANSYNEQFF. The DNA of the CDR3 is TGTGCCATCAGTTCCTTAGCGAACTCCTACAATGAGCAGTTCTTC.

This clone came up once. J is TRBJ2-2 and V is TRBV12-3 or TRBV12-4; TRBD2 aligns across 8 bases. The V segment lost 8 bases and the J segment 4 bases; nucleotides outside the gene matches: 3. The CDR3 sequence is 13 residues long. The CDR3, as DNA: TGTGCCAGCTGGCGGGGGGCCACCGGGGAGCTGTTTTTT. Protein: CASWRGATGELFF.

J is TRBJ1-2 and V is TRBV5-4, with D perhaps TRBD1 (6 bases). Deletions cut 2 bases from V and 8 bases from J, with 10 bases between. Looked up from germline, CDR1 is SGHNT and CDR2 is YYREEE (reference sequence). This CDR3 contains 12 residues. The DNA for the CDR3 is TGTGCCAGCAGCTTCACAGGGCGGGGCTACACCTTC. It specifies CASSFTGRGYTF.

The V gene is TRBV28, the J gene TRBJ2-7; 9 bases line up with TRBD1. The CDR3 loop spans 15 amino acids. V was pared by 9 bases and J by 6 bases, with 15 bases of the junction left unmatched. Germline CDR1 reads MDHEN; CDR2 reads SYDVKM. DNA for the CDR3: TGTGCCAGTAGTCCGCATGGGACAGGGAGGAGCGAGCAGTACTTC. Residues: CASSPHGTGRSEQYF.

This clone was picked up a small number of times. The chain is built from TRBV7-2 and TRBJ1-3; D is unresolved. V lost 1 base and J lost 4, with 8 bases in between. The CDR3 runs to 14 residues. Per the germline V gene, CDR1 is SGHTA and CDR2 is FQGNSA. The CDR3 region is CASSLDGRGNTIYF. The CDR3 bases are TGTGCCAGCAGCTTAGATGGGAGAGGAAACACCATATATTTT.

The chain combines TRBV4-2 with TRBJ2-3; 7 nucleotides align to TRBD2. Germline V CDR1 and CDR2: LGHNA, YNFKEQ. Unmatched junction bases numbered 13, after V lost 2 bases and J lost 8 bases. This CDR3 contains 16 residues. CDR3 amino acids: CASSQMLADPRGTQYF. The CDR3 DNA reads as TGTGCCAGCAGCCAAATGCTAGCGGATCCTCGGGGTACGCAGTATTTT.

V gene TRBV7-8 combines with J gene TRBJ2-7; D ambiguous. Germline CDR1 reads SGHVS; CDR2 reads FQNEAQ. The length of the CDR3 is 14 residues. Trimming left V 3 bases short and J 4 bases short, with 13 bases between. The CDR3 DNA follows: TGTGCCAGCAGCTTGCGAGCGCTGAGGTACGAGCAGTACTTC. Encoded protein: CASSLRALRYEQYF.

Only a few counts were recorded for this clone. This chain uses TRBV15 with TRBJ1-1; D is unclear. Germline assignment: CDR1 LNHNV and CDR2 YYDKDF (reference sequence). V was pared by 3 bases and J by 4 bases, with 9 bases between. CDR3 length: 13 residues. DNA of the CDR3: TGTGCCACCAGCAGCGGCGGGTTCACTGAAGCTTTCTTT. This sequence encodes CATSSGGFTEAFF. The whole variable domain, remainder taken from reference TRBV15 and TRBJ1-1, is DAMVIQNPRYQVTQFGKPVTLSCSQTLNHNVMYWYQQKSSQAPKLLFHYYDKDFNNEADTPDNFQSRRPNTSFCFLDIRSPGLGDTAMYLCATSSGGFTEAFFGQGTRLTVV.

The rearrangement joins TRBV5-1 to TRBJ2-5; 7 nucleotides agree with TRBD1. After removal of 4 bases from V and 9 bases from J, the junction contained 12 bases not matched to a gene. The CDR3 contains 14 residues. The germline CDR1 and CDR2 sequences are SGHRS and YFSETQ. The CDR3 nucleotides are TGCGCCAGCAGCCGGGACAGCCCCAGGGGGTCCCAGTACTTC. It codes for CASSRDSPRGSQYF.

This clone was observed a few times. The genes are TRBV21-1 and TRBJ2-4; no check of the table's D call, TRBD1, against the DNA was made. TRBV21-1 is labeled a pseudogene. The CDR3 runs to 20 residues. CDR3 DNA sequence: TGTGCCAGCAGCAAAGCGCATAACAGGGGAAATAAGGGGACCAAAAACATTCAGTACTTC. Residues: CASSKAHNRGNKGTKNIQYF.

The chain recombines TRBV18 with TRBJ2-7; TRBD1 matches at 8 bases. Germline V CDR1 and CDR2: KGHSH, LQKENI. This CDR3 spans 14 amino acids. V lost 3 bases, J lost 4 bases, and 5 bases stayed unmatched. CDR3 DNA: TGTGCCAGCTCACCGGACAGGGCAGGATACGAGCAGTACTTC. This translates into CASSPDRAGYEQYF.

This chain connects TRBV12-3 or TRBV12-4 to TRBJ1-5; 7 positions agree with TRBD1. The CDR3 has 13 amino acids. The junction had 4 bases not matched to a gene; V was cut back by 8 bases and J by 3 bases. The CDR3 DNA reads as TGTGCCAGCCAACAGGGGTCCAATCAGCCCCAGCATTTT. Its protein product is CASQQGSNQPQHF.

CDR3 residues: CASSGPGLNTEAFF. The CDR3 nucleotides are TGCGCCAGCAGTGGACCCGGGTTGAACACTGAAGCTTTCTTT. This rearrangement joins TRBV10-1 to TRBJ1-1, with no clear D. Germline lookup yields CDR1 WNHNN and CDR2 SYGVQD (reference sequence). The CDR3 runs to 14 residues. V lost 4 bases and J lost 0, with 9 bases in between.

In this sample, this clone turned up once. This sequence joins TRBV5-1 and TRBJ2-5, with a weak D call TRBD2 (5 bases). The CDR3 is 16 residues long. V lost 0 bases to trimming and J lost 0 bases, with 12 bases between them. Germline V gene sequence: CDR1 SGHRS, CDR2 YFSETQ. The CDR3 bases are TGCGCCAGCAGCTTGGACGCGTGGAGGAACCAAGAGACCCAGTACTTC. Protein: CASSLDAWRNQETQYF. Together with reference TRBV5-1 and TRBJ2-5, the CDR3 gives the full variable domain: KAGVTQTPRYLIKTRGQQVTLSCSPISGHRSVSWYQQTPGQGLQFLFEYFSETQRNKGNFPGRFSGRQFSNSRSEMNVSTLELGDSALYLCASSLDAWRNQETQYFGPGTRLLVL.

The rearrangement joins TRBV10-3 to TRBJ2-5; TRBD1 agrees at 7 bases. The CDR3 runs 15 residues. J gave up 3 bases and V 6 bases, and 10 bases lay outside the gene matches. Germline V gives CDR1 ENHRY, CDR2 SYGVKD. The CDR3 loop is CAISPGTVLKETQYF. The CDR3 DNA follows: TGTGCCATCAGCCCCGGGACAGTGCTGAAAGAGACCCAGTACTTC.

CDR3 sequence reads: CASSNPGQGPPRSSLANTGELFF. The CDR3 coding sequence is TGTGCCAGCAGCAACCCCGGACAGGGGCCACCCCGTTCCTCCCTAGCGAACACCGGGGAGCTGTTTTTT. This chain connects TRBV21-1 to TRBJ2-2; TRBD1, the table's D call, lacks a check against the DNA. TRBV21-1 is deemed a pseudogene. CDR3 size: 23 residues.

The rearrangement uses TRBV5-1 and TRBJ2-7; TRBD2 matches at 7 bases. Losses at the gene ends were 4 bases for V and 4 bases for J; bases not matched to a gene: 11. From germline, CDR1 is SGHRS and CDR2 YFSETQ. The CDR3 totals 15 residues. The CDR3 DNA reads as TGCGCCAGCAGCCCCTCGAGCGGGACTCCTTACGAGCAGTACTTC. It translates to CASSPSSGTPYEQYF.

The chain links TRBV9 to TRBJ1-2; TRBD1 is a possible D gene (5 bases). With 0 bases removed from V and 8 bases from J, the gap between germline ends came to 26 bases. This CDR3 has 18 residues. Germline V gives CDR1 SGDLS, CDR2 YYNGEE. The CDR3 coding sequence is TGTGCCAGCAGCGTAGATCAGTTGGTCTGGGAGGGGCAAGGAGGCTACACCTTC. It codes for CASSVDQLVWEGQGGYTF.

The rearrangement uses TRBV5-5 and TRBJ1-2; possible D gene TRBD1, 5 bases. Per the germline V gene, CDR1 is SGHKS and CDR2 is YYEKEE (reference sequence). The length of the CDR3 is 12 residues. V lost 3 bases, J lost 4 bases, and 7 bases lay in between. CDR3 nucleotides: TGTGCCAGCAGCTCGGACACCTATGGCTACACCTTC. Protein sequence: CASSSDTYGYTF.

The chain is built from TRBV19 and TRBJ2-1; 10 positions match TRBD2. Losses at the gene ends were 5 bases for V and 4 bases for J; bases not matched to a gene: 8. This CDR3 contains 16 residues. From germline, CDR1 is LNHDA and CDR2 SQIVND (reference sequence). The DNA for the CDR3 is TGTGCCAGTAGTCTGTGGACTAGCGGAGGATACAATGAGCAGTTCTTC. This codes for CASSLWTSGGYNEQFF.

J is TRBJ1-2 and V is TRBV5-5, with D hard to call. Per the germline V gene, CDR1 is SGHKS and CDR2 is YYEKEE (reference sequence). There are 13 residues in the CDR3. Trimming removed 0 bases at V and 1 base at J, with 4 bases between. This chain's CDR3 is CASSLGSNYGYTF. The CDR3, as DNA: TGTGCCAGCAGCTTGGGGAGTAACTATGGCTACACCTTC.

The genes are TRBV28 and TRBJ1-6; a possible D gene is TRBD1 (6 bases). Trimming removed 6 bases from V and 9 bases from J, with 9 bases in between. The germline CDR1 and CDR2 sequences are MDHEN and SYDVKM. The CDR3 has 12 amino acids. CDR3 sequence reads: CASRLTGSPLHF. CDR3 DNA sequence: TGTGCCAGCAGATTGACAGGTTCACCCCTCCACTTT. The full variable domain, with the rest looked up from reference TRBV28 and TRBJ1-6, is DVKVTQSSRYLVKRTGEKVFLECVQDMDHENMFWYRQDPGLGLRLIYFSYDVKMKEKGDIPEGYSVSREKKERFSLILESASTNQTSMYLCASRLTGSPLHFGNGTRLTVT.

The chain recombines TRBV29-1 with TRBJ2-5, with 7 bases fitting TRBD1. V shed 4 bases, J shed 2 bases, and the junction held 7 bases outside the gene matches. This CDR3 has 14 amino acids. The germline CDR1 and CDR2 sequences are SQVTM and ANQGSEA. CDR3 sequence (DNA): TGCAGCGTTGGAGACAGGGTTTGGCAAGAGACCCAGTACTTC. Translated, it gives CSVGDRVWQETQYF.

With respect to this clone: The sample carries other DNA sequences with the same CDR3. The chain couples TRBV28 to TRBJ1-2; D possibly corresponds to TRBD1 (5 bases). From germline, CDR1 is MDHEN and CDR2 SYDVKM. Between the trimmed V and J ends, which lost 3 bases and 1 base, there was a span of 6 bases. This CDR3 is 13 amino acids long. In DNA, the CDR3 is TGTGCCAGCAGTTTCGGGGGTAACTATGGCTACACCTTC. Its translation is CASSFGGNYGYTF.

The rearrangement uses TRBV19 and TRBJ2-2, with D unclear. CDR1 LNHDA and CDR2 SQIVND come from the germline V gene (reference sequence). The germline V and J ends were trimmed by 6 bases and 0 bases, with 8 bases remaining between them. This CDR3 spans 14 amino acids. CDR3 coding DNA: TGTGCCAGTAGATTACAGTCGAACACCGGGGAGCTGTTTTTT. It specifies CASRLQSNTGELFF.

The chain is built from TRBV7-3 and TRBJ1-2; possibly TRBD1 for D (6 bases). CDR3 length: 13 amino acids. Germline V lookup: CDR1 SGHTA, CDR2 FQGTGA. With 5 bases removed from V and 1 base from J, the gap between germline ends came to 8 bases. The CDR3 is CASSQGSNYGYTF. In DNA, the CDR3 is TGTGCCAGCAGCCAGGGGAGTAACTATGGCTACACCTTC.

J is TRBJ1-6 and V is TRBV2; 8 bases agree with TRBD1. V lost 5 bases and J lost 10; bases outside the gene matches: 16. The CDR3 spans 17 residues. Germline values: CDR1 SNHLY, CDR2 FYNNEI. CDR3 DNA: TGTGCCAGCAGTCCTCCGCCGGGACAGGCCTTAAACTCACCCCTCCACTTT. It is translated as CASSPPPGQALNSPLHF. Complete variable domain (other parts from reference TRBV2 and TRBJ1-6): EPEVTQTPSHQVTQMGQEVILRCVPISNHLYFYWYRQILGQKVEFLVSFYNNEISEKSEIFDDQFSVERPDGSNFTLKIRSTKLEDSAMYFCASSPPPGQALNSPLHFGNGTRLTVT.

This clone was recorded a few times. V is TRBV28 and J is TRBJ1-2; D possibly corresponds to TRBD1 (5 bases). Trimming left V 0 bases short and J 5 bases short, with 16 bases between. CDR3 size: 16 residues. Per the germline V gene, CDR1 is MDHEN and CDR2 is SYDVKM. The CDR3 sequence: CASSLWGEGKGYGYTF. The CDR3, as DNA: TGTGCCAGCAGTTTATGGGGGGAGGGGAAGGGGTATGGCTACACCTTC.

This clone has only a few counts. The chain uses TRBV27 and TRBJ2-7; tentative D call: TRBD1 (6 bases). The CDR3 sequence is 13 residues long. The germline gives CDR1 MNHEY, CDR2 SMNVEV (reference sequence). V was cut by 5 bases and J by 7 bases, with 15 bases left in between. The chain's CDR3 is CASSTYRVREQYF. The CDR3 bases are TGTGCCAGCAGTACCTACAGGGTACGGGAGCAGTACTTC.